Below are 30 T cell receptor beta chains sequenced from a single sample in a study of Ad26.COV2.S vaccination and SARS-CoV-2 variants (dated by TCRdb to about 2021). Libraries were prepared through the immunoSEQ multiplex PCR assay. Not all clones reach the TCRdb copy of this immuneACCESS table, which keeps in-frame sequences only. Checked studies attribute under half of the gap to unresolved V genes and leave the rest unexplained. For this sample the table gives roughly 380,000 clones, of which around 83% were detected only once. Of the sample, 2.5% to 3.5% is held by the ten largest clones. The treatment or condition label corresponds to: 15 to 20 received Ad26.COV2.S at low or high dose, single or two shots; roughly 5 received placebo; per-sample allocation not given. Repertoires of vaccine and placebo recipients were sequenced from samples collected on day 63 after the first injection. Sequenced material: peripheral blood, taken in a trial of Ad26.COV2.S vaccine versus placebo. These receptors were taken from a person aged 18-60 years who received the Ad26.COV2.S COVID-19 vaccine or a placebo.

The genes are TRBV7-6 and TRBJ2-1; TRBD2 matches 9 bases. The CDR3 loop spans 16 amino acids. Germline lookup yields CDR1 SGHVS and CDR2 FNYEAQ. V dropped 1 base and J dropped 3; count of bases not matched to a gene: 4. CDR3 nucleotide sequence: TGTGCCAGCAGCTTAGAATCTAGCGGGATCTACAATGAGCAGTTCTTC. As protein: CASSLESSGIYNEQFF. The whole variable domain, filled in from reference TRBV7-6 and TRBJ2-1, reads GAGVSQSPRYKVTKRGQDVALRCDPISGHVSLYWYRQALGQGPEFLTYFNYEAQQDKSGLPNDRFSAERPEGSISTLTIQRTEQRDSAMYRCASSLESSGIYNEQFFGPGTRLTVL.

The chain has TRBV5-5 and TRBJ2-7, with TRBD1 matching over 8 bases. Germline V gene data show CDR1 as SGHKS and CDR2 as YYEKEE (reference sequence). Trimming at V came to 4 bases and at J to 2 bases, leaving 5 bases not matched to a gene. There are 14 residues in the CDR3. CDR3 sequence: CASSPDRGAYEQYF. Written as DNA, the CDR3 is TGTGCCAGCAGCCCCGACAGGGGAGCCTACGAGCAGTACTTC. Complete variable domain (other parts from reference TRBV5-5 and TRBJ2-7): DAGVTQSPTHLIKTRGQQVTLRCSPISGHKSVSWYQQVLGQGPQFIFQYYEKEERGRGNFPDRFSARQFPNYSSELNVNALLLGDSALYLCASSPDRGAYEQYFGPGTRLTVT.

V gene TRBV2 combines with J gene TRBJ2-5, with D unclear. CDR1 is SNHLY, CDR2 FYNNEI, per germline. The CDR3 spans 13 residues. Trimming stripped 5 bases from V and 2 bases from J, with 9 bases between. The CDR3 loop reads CASSILPQETQYF. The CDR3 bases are TGTGCCAGCAGTATACTGCCTCAAGAGACCCAGTACTTC.

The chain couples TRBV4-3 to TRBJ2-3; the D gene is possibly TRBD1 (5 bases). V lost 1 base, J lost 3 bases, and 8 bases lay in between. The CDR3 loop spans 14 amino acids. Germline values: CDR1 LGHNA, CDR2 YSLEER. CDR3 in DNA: TGCGCCAGCAGCCAAGGTGACAGAACAGATACGCAGTATTTT. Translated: CASSQGDRTDTQYF.

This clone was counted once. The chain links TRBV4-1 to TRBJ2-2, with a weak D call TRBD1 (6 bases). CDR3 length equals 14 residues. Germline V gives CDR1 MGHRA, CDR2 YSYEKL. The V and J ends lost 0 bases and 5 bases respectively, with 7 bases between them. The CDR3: CASSQEGGTGELFF. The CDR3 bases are TGCGCCAGCAGCCAAGAAGGGGGAACCGGGGAGCTGTTTTTT.

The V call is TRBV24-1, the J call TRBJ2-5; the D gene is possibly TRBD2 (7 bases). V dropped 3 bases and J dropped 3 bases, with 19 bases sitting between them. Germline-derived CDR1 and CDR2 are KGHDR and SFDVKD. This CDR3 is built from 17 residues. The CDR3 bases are TGTGCCACCAGTGATCCGGTTCGGGGGGCGAGGGAAGAGACCCAGTACTTC. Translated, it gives CATSDPVRGAREETQYF.

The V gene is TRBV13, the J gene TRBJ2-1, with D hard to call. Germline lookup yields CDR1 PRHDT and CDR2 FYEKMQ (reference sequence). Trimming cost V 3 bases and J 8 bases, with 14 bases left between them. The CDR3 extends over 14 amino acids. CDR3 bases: TGTGCCAGCAGCTTCGGACGAGGAGCCGATGAGCAGTTCTTC. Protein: CASSFGRGADEQFF.

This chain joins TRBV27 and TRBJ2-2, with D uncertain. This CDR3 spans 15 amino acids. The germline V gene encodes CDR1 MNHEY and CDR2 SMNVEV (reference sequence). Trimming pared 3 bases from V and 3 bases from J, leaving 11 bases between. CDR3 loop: CASSLEGPDTGELFF. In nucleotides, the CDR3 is TGTGCCAGCAGTTTGGAAGGTCCGGACACCGGGGAGCTGTTTTTT.

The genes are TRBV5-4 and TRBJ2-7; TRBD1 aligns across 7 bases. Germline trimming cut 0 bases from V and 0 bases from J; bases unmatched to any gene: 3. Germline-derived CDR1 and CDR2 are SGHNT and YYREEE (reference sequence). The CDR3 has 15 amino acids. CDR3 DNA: TGTGCCAGCAGCTTGGGGGGACAGTCCTCCTACGAGCAGTACTTC. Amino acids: CASSLGGQSSYEQYF.

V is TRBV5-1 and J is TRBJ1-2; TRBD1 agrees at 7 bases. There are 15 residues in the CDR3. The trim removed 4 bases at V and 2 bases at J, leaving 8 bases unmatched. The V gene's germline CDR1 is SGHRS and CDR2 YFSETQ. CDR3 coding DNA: TGCGCCAGCAGCCCGGGACAGTTGATCAACTATGGCTACACCTTC. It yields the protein CASSPGQLINYGYTF. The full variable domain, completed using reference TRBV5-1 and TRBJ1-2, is KAGVTQTPRYLIKTRGQQVTLSCSPISGHRSVSWYQQTPGQGLQFLFEYFSETQRNKGNFPGRFSGRQFSNSRSEMNVSTLELGDSALYLCASSPGQLINYGYTFGSGTRLTVV.

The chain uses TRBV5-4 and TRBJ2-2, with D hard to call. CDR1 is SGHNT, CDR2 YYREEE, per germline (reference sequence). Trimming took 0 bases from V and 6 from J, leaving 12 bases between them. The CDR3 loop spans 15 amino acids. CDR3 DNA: TGTGCCAGCAGCTTGGGAGTGTCCGGGCCCGGGGAGCTGTTTTTT. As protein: CASSLGVSGPGELFF.

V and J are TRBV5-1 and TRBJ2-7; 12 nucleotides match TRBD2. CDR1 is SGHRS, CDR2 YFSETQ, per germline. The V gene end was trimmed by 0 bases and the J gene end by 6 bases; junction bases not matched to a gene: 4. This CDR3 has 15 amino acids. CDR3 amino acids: CASSLGLAGVSEQYF. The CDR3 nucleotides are TGCGCCAGCAGCTTGGGACTAGCGGGAGTATCCGAGCAGTACTTC.

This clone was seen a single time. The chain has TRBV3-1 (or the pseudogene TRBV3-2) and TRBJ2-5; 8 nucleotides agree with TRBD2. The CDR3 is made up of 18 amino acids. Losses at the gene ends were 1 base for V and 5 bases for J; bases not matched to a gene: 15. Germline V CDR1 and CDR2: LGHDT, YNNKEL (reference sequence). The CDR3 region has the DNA TGTGCCAGCAGCCAAGGGCTAGCGGGCCGGCACTGGAGGGAGACCCAGTACTTC. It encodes CASSQGLAGRHWRETQYF.

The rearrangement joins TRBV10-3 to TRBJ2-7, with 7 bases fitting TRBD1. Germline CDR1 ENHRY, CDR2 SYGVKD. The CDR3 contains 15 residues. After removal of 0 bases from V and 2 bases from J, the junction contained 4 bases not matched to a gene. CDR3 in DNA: TGTGCCATCAGTGAGTCCACAGGGGCACCCTACGAGCAGTACTTC. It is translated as CAISESTGAPYEQYF.

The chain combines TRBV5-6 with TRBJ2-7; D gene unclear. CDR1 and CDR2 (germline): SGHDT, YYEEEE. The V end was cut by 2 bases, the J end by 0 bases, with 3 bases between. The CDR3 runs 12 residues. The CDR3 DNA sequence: TGTGCCAGCAGCTTTCTCTCCTACGAGCAGTACTTC. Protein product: CASSFLSYEQYF.

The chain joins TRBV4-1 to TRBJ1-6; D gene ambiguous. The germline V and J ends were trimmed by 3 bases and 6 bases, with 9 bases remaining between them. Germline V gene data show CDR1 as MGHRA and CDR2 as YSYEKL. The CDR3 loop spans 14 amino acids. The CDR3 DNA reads TGCGCCAGCAGCCACCCCGGATCTAATTCACCCCTCCACTTT. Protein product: CASSHPGSNSPLHF.

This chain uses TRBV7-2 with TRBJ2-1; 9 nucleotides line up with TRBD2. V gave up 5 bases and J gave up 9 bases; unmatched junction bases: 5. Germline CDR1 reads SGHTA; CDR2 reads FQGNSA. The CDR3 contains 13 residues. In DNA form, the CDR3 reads TGTGCCAGCAGCCCTAGCGGGGAATTTGAGCAGTTCTTC. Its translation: CASSPSGEFEQFF.

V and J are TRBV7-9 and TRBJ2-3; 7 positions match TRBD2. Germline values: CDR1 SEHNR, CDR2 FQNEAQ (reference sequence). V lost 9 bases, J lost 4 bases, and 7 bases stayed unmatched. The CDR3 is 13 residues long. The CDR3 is CASEARGADTQYF. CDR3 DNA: TGTGCCAGTGAAGCCCGGGGGGCAGATACGCAGTATTTT.

The CDR3 is CASSLGTPGAGELFF. In DNA, the CDR3 is TGTGCCAGCAGCTTGGGGACACCAGGTGCCGGGGAGCTGTTTTTT. The gene calls are TRBV5-4 and TRBJ2-2, with D tentatively TRBD1 (5 bases). The CDR3 runs to 15 residues. CDR1 and CDR2 from the germline V gene are SGHNT and YYREEE (reference sequence). Trimming took off 0 bases at V and 6 bases at J, with 12 bases between the two ends.

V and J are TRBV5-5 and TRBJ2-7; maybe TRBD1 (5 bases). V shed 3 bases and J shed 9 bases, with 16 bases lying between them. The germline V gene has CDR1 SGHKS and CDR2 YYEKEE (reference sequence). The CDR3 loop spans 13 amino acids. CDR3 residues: CASSSPDSPVQYF. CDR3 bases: TGTGCCAGCAGCTCACCCGACAGCCCTGTGCAGTACTTC.

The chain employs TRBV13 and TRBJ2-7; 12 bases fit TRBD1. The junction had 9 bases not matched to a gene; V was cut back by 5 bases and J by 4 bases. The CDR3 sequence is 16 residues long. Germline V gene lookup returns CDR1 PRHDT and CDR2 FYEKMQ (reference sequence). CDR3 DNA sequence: TGTGCCAGCAGCGCGGCCGGGACAGGGGGCGCTTACGAGCAGTACTTC. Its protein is CASSAAGTGGAYEQYF.

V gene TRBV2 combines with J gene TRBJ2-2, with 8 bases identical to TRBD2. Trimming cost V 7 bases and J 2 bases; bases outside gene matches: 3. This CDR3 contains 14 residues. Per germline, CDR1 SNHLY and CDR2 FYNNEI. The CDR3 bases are TGTGCCAGCAAGCGGGAGAGTAACACCGGGGAGCTGTTTTTT. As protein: CASKRESNTGELFF.

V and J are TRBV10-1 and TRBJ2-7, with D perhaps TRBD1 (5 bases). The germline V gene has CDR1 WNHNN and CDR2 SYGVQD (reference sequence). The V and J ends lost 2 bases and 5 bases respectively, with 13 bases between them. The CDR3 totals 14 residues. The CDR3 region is CASSERMGLNEQYF. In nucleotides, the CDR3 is TGCGCCAGCAGTGAGAGGATGGGGCTTAACGAGCAGTACTTC.

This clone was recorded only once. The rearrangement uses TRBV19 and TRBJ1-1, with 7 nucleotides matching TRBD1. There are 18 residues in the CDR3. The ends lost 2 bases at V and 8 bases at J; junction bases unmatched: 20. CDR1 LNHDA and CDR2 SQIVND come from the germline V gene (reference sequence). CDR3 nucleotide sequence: TGTGCCAGTAGTATATCGGAGACAGGGCCTTACATGAACAAGGAAGCTTTCTTT. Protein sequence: CASSISETGPYMNKEAFF. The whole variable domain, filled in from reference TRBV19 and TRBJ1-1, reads DGGITQSPKYLFRKEGQNVTLSCEQNLNHDAMYWYRQDPGQGLRLIYYSQIVNDFQKGDIAEGYSVSREKKESFPLTVTSAQKNPTAFYLCASSISETGPYMNKEAFFGQGTRLTVV.

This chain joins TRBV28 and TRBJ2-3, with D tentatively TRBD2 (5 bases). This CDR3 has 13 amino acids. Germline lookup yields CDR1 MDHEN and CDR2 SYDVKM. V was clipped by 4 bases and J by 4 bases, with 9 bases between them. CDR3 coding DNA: TGTGCCAGCAGTTCCCACGGGGCAGATACGCAGTATTTT. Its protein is CASSSHGADTQYF. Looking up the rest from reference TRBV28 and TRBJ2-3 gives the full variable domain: DVKVTQSSRYLVKRTGEKVFLECVQDMDHENMFWYRQDPGLGLRLIYFSYDVKMKEKGDIPEGYSVSREKKERFSLILESASTNQTSMYLCASSSHGADTQYFGPGTRLTVL.

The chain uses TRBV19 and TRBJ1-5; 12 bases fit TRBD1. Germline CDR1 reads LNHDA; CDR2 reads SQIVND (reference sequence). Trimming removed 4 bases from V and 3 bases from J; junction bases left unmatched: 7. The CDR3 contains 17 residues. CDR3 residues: CASSTLGTGGNNQPQHF. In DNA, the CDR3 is TGTGCCAGTAGTACCCTCGGGACAGGGGGCAACAATCAGCCCCAGCATTTT.

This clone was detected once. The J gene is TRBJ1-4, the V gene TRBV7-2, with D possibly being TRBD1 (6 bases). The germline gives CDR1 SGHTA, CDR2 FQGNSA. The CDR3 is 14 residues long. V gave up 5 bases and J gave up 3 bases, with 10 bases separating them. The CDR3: CASSPTGSNEKLFF. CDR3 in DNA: TGTGCCAGCAGCCCGACAGGCTCTAATGAAAAACTGTTTTTT.

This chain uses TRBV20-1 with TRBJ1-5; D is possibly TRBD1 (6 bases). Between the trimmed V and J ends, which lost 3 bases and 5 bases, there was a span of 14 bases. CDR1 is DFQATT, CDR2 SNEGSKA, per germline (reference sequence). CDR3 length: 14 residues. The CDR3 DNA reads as TGCAGTGCTAGTACAGGGAGAGAGGATCAGCCCCAGCATTTT. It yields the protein CSASTGREDQPQHF.

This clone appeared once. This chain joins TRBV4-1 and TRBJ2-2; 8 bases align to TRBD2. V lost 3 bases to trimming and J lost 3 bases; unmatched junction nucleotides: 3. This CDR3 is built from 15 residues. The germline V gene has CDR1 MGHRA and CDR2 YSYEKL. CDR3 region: CASSQAGGDTGELFF. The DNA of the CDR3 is TGCGCCAGCAGCCAGGCGGGGGGAGACACCGGGGAGCTGTTTTTT.

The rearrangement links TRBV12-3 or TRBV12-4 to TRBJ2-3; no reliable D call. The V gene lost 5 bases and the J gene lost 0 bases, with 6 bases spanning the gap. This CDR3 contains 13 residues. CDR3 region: CASSGISTDTQYF. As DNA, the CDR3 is TGTGCCAGCAGTGGGATCAGCACAGATACGCAGTATTTT.